This T cell receptor (beta chain) was sequenced in a study of blood T cell repertoires in COVID-19. Study as a whole: Samples taken during acute and convalescent COVID-19 were collected in the United States, Italy and Spain.

Participants were placed into cohorts based on the clinical history they reported. Profiled with immunoSEQ multiplex PCR; TCRdb holds only in-frame clones, not every one. This table has around 290,000 clones, around nine tenths appearing once. Trimming removed 7 bases from V and 0 bases from J, with 9 bases in between. Germline CDR1 SQVTM, CDR2 ANQGSEA. CDR3 length: 12 amino acids. Sequencing used PBMCs or T cells enriched from blood (not recorded which). The rearrangement joins TRBV29-1 to TRBJ1-2; D not resolved. This clonotype was obtained from a woman aged 25 to 39 who had recovered from COVID-19. The CDR3 protein is CSARSANYGYTF. In DNA form, the CDR3 reads TGCAGCGCCCGAAGCGCTAACTATGGCTACACCTTC.